These 14 T cell receptor beta chains originate from one sample sequenced in a study of T-cell memory formation after mild COVID-19. TCRdb reprocessed the 5' RACE reads with MiXCR, giving one entry per CDR3 protein. The profile covers roughly 310,000 distinct CDR3 sequences, with approximately 16% appearing a single time and about a fifth taken by the ten largest. Material for sequencing was PBMCs or a T cell subset sorted from them (not recorded which). These receptors were collected from a man younger than 30 who had mild COVID-19 (a few samples of this study predate the infection). Cell type and time point are not known.

This clonotype has a handful of counts. The V and J genes are TRBV6-1 and TRBJ2-5, with D uncertain. CDR1 and CDR2 (germline): MNHNS, SASEGT. The CDR3 length is 14 residues. V was shortened by 3 bases and J by 5 bases, with 13 bases between the two germline ends. Here the CDR3 DNA reads TGTGCCAGCAGTGACCCTGCAGGTTTTGAGACCCAGTACTTC. It encodes CASSDPAGFETQYF.

The genes are TRBV6-2 or TRBV6-3 and TRBJ2-1; D gene ambiguous. The V gene lost 2 bases and the J gene lost 9 bases, with 5 bases spanning the gap. Germline V gene sequence: CDR1 MNHEY, CDR2 SVGEGT. CDR3 size: 11 residues. CDR3 sequence reads: CASSYATEQFF. Here the CDR3 DNA reads TGTGCCAGCAGTTACGCGACTGAGCAGTTCTTC.

The chain joins TRBV20-1 to TRBJ1-1; tentatively, D is TRBD1 (6 bases). V lost 6 bases and J lost 3, with 17 bases in between. CDR3 size: 14 residues. Germline V CDR1 and CDR2: DFQATT, SNEGSKA (reference sequence). The CDR3 reads CSAPRGRRDTEAFF. In DNA form, the CDR3 reads TGCAGTGCCCCGAGGGGGAGGAGGGACACTGAAGCTTTCTTT.

The count of this clonotype is one. This chain uses TRBV5-1 with TRBJ2-1, with TRBD2 matching over 9 bases. The V gene end was trimmed by 4 bases and the J gene end by 8 bases; junction bases not matched to a gene: 10. Germline V gives CDR1 SGHRS, CDR2 YFSETQ. This CDR3 has 15 residues. In DNA form, the CDR3 reads TGCGCCAGCAGCCCGGGACTAGCTAGAAGTCATGAGCAGTTCTTC. It codes for CASSPGLARSHEQFF. Filled out from reference TRBV5-1 and TRBJ2-1, the complete variable domain reads KAGVTQTPRYLIKTRGQQVTLSCSPISGHRSVSWYQQTPGQGLQFLFEYFSETQRNKGNFPGRFSGRQFSNSRSEMNVSTLELGDSALYLCASSPGLARSHEQFFGPGTRLTVL.

This clonotype appeared a few times. Written as DNA, the CDR3 is TGTGCCAGCAGCCAAGACGCCCACTCTGGGGCCAACGTCCTGACTTTC. Its translation is CASSQDAHSGANVLTF. The V gene is TRBV3-1, the J gene TRBJ2-6; D unclear. The CDR3 runs to 16 residues. Trimming left V 0 bases short and J 0 bases short, with 6 bases between. Germline V gene lookup returns CDR1 LGHDT and CDR2 YNNKEL (reference sequence). The complete variable domain, with remaining parts taken from reference TRBV3-1 and TRBJ2-6, reads DTAVSQTPKYLVTQMGNDKSIKCEQNLGHDTMYWYKQDSKKFLKIMFSYNNKELIINETVPNRFSPKSPDKAHLNLHINSLELGDSAVYFCASSQDAHSGANVLTFGAGSRLTVL.

The rearrangement joins TRBV7-6 to TRBJ2-3; 9 bases are shared with TRBD1. The CDR3 length is 16 residues. The germline gives CDR1 SGHVS, CDR2 FNYEAQ. The junction had 9 bases not matched to a gene; V was cut back by 5 bases and J by 3 bases. CDR3 sequence: CASSPRLGQGTDTQYF. CDR3 in DNA: TGTGCCAGCAGCCCTAGATTGGGACAGGGAACAGATACGCAGTATTTT.

This rearrangement joins TRBV7-3 to TRBJ2-3, with D maybe TRBD1 (6 bases). The V end was cut by 1 base, the J end by 3 bases, with 11 bases between. CDR3 size: 15 residues. Germline V gene sequence: CDR1 SGHTA, CDR2 FQGTGA. The chain's CDR3 is CASSLMGAQTDTQYF. The CDR3 DNA reads as TGTGCCAGCAGCTTAATGGGGGCGCAGACAGATACGCAGTATTTT.

Concerning this clonotype itself: At one boundary the junction diverges from the germline segment, which might be a read error. The J gene is TRBJ1-1, the V gene TRBV4-3; D unclear. Germline assignment: CDR1 LGHNA and CDR2 YSLEER. The CDR3 is made up of 13 amino acids. The CDR3 spells CASCQEINTEAFF. CDR3 nucleotides: TGCGCCAGCTGCCAGGAGATTAACACTGAAGCTTTCTTT.

The rearrangement joins TRBV7-8 to TRBJ1-1; tentative D call: TRBD1 (5 bases). V was clipped by 5 bases and J by 1 base, with 14 bases between them. This CDR3 has 15 amino acids. Per germline, CDR1 SGHVS and CDR2 FQNEAQ. The CDR3 nucleotides read TGTGCCAGCAGCCAATCGGGGGGGACGAACACTGAAGCTTTCTTT. Translating gives CASSQSGGTNTEAFF. Full variable domain (rest looked up from reference TRBV7-8 and TRBJ1-1): GAGVSQSPRYKVAKRGQDVALRCDPISGHVSLFWYQQALGQGPEFLTYFQNEAQLDKSGLPSDRFFAERPEGSVSTLKIQRTQQEDSAVYLCASSQSGGTNTEAFFGQGTRLTVV.

In this sample, this clonotype turned up a few times. The chain uses TRBV6-2 or TRBV6-3 and TRBJ1-5, with no clear D. Trimming pared 4 bases from V and 1 base from J, leaving 17 bases between. Germline V gene sequence: CDR1 MNHEY, CDR2 SVGEGT. The CDR3 is made up of 17 amino acids. CDR3 DNA sequence: TGTGCCAGCAGTTCGCCAGGACGATTCAGGAGCAATCAGCCCCAGCATTTT. Translating it yields CASSSPGRFRSNQPQHF.

This chain joins TRBV4-1 and TRBJ2-7, with D possibly TRBD1 on 5 matching bases. Trimming took 0 bases from V and 5 from J, leaving 11 bases between them. The CDR3 covers 14 residues. Germline CDR1 is MGHRA and CDR2 is YSYEKL. Here the CDR3 DNA reads TGCGCCAGCAGCCAAGACAGGGTTGGCCACGAGCAGTACTTC. Translating it yields CASSQDRVGHEQYF.

There are a few counts of this clonotype. V is TRBV19 and J is TRBJ1-2, with D possibly TRBD1 on 6 matching bases. The CDR3 is 14 residues long. Germline V CDR1 and CDR2: LNHDA, SQIVND (reference sequence). V lost 6 bases and J lost 4, with 15 bases in between. The CDR3 loop is CASSRDTGTYGYTF. Written as DNA, the CDR3 is TGTGCCAGTAGCAGGGACACAGGGACCTATGGCTACACCTTC. Using reference TRBV19 and TRBJ1-2 for the parts outside the CDR3, the full variable domain is DGGITQSPKYLFRKEGQNVTLSCEQNLNHDAMYWYRQDPGQGLRLIYYSQIVNDFQKGDIAEGYSVSREKKESFPLTVTSAQKNPTAFYLCASSRDTGTYGYTFGSGTRLTVV.

The genes are TRBV4-1 and TRBJ2-7; D is uncertain. This CDR3 spans 14 amino acids. Looked up from germline, CDR1 is MGHRA and CDR2 is YSYEKL. Trimming removed 5 bases at V and 4 bases at J, with 15 bases between. In nucleotides, the CDR3 is TGCGCCAGCAGCTCCGGAGTGGGGAATTACGAGCAGTACGTC. Translating it yields CASSSGVGNYEQYV.

This sequence joins TRBV11-2 and TRBJ2-5; 9 bases match TRBD2. The CDR3 spans 15 residues. Trimming at V came to 2 bases and at J to 5 bases, leaving 6 bases not matched to a gene. Per the germline V gene, CDR1 is SGHAT and CDR2 is FQNNGV. The CDR3 sequence is CASSLTAGGVETQYF. CDR3 sequence (DNA): TGTGCCAGCAGCTTAACAGCGGGGGGCGTGGAGACCCAGTACTTC.